The 23 T cell receptor beta chains below all came from one sample that was sequenced in a study of shared clonotypes between healthy human individuals. TCRdb's copy holds only in-frame clones and misses some; the assay was immunoSEQ multiplex PCR. The sample lists approximately 2,000,000 clones, just under 95% seen once, with roughly 0.34% in the top ten. The specimen was naive CD4+ T cells from PBMCs. Subset of the sample: CD45RA+ positively selected. The receptors were gathered from a man aged 18 to 29 in good health. Some clones in this sample may be carry-over from other donors' samples.

The chain links TRBV28 to TRBJ2-1, with 9 bases identical to TRBD2. CDR1 is MDHEN, CDR2 SYDVKM, per germline. The CDR3 spans 15 residues. The CDR3 is CASGPGLANYNEQFF. CDR3 DNA: TGTGCTTCGGGCCCCGGACTAGCGAATTACAATGAGCAGTTCTTC.

This chain joins TRBV7-8 and TRBJ1-2, with TRBD1 identical over 9 bases. CDR3 length: 15 amino acids. The V gene end was trimmed by 2 bases and the J gene end by 4 bases; junction bases not matched to a gene: 5. The germline CDR1 and CDR2 sequences are SGHVS and FQNEAQ. The CDR3 nucleotides read TGTGCCAGCAGCTTAACTACAGGGGGCAGCTATGGCTACACCTTC. Protein: CASSLTTGGSYGYTF.

V gene TRBV7-7 combines with J gene TRBJ2-3; maybe TRBD2 (6 bases). The germline gives CDR1 SSHAT, CDR2 FNYEAQ (reference sequence). The CDR3 contains 17 residues. Trimming shortened V by 1 base and J by 4 bases, and 18 bases separated the two germline ends. The CDR3 sequence is CASSLEVAGLGADTQYF. CDR3 coding DNA: TGTGCCAGCAGCTTAGAAGTGGCGGGATTAGGCGCAGATACGCAGTATTTT. The full variable domain, completed using reference TRBV7-7 and TRBJ2-3, is GAGVSQSPRYKVTKRGQDVTLRCDPISSHATLYWYQQALGQGPEFLTYFNYEAQPDKSGLPSDRFSAERPEGSISTLTIQRTEQRDSAMYRCASSLEVAGLGADTQYFGPGTRLTVL.

The chain is built from TRBV5-1 and TRBJ2-7; D remains ambiguous. V lost 5 bases and J lost 2, with 14 bases in between. The CDR3 loop spans 14 amino acids. The germline gives CDR1 SGHRS, CDR2 YFSETQ. The CDR3 protein is CASRKAVEAYEQYF. The CDR3 DNA is TGCGCCAGCAGAAAGGCGGTTGAAGCCTACGAGCAGTACTTC.

The chain links TRBV19 to TRBJ2-2; TRBD1 matches at 8 bases. V shed 4 bases, J shed 3 bases, and the junction held 4 bases outside the gene matches. CDR3 size: 15 residues. Per germline, CDR1 LNHDA and CDR2 SQIVND (reference sequence). The CDR3 nucleotides are TGTGCCAGTAGTACAGGGGGCGCTGACACCGGGGAGCTGTTTTTT. This translates into CASSTGGADTGELFF.

The chain employs TRBV28 and TRBJ2-5; 11 bases are a match to TRBD1. With 8 bases clipped from V and 5 bases from J, the junction kept 10 bases outside the gene matches. Germline lookup yields CDR1 MDHEN and CDR2 SYDVKM. This CDR3 comprises 15 residues. CDR3 residues: CASAPRTGGLETQYF. The CDR3 DNA reads TGTGCCAGCGCACCCCGGACAGGGGGCCTCGAGACCCAGTACTTC.

This clone turned up a few times. The chain recombines TRBV11-1 with TRBJ2-7, with 9 bases identical to TRBD1. The CDR3 has 14 amino acids. CDR1 is SGHAT, CDR2 FQDESV, per germline (reference sequence). V lost 2 bases and J lost 6; bases outside the gene matches: 5. The DNA for the CDR3 is TGTGCCAGCAGCTTATGGGGACAGGGATTCGAGCAGTACTTC. Protein sequence: CASSLWGQGFEQYF.

This chain uses TRBV28 with TRBJ2-3; D ambiguous. CDR3 length equals 14 residues. V gave up 2 bases and J gave up 2 bases, with 8 bases separating them. The germline V gene has CDR1 MDHEN and CDR2 SYDVKM. CDR3 nucleotide sequence: TGTGCCAGCAGTTTAAGCCAGACCACAGATACGCAGTATTTT. It specifies CASSLSQTTDTQYF.

The rearrangement joins TRBV6-1 to TRBJ2-7, with D perhaps matching TRBD1 (6 bases). Germline values: CDR1 MNHNS, CDR2 SASEGT. Between the trimmed V and J ends, which lost 1 base and 1 base, there was a span of 8 bases. CDR3 length equals 14 residues. CDR3 sequence reads: CASSEVRGSYEQYF. The CDR3 bases are TGTGCCAGCAGTGAAGTTAGGGGGTCCTACGAGCAGTACTTC.

The V gene is TRBV19, the J gene TRBJ1-2; D perhaps matches TRBD1 (5 bases). The V gene lost 4 bases and the J gene lost 7 bases, with 13 bases spanning the gap. Germline assignment: CDR1 LNHDA and CDR2 SQIVND (reference sequence). CDR3 length: 13 amino acids. CDR3 nucleotide sequence: TGTGCCAGTAGTACTCCAGGACACTTTGGCTACACCTTC. This gives the protein CASSTPGHFGYTF. The whole variable domain, filled in from reference TRBV19 and TRBJ1-2, reads DGGITQSPKYLFRKEGQNVTLSCEQNLNHDAMYWYRQDPGQGLRLIYYSQIVNDFQKGDIAEGYSVSREKKESFPLTVTSAQKNPTAFYLCASSTPGHFGYTFGSGTRLTVV.

The rearrangement joins TRBV6-6 to TRBJ1-1; no firm D call. The ends were cut back, 2 bases at V and 1 base at J, with 8 bases in the middle. The CDR3 totals 14 residues. CDR1 and CDR2 (germline): MNHNY, SVGAGI (reference sequence). The CDR3 coding sequence is TGTGCCAGCAGTTACGAACGGAAGAACACTGAAGCTTTCTTT. Amino acids: CASSYERKNTEAFF.

This clone was seen just once. CDR3 sequence: CASSLALGQGANEQYF. CDR3 DNA sequence: TGTGCCAGCAGCTTAGCGTTGGGACAGGGGGCTAACGAGCAGTACTTC. The V call is TRBV7-2, the J call TRBJ2-7, with 12 bases aligning to TRBD1. Germline CDR1 and CDR2: SGHTA and FQGNSA. The junction had 5 bases not matched to a gene; V was cut back by 0 bases and J by 5 bases. The CDR3 length is 16 residues.

V gene TRBV5-1 combines with J gene TRBJ2-5; the D gene is possibly TRBD2 (6 bases). The last part of the DNA fits TRBJ2-7 better; the J call may be wrong. CDR3 length: 16 amino acids. The germline CDR1 and CDR2 sequences are SGHRS and YFSETQ. The CDR3 DNA reads TGCGCCAGCAGCTTGGCCCTCGGGGGAGGCTCCTACGAGCAGTACTTC. Translating it yields CASSLALGGGSYEQYF.

CDR3 DNA: TGTGCCAGCAGCCCAGGGTCGGCTACTAATGAAAAACTGTTTTTT. Translated: CASSPGSATNEKLFF. V usage is TRBV5-8 and J usage is TRBJ1-4; perhaps TRBD1 as D (5 bases). The CDR3 totals 15 residues. Germline loops: CDR1 SGHTS, CDR2 YDEGEE. The V end was cut by 4 bases, the J end by 2 bases, with 12 bases between.

This clone was detected only once. Other DNA sequences of this sample code for an identical CDR3. The chain employs TRBV4-1 and TRBJ1-1; unclear D gene. The CDR3 totals 14 residues. V lost 1 base to trimming and J lost 7 bases, with 13 bases between them. Per germline, CDR1 MGHRA and CDR2 YSYEKL. In DNA form, the CDR3 reads TGCGCCAGCAGCCAAGTCGGAGCCCCCATTGAAGCTTTCTTT. Its translation: CASSQVGAPIEAFF.

The chain is built from TRBV19 and TRBJ2-1; 7 bases agree with TRBD1. CDR3 length equals 14 residues. Trimming cost V 10 bases and J 3 bases; bases outside gene matches: 9. From germline, CDR1 is LNHDA and CDR2 SQIVND (reference sequence). CDR3 nucleotide sequence: TGTGCCACCTTGCCCAGGGGGAGCTACAATGAGCAGTTCTTC. It is translated as CATLPRGSYNEQFF.

The chain links TRBV29-1 to TRBJ2-7, with 8 bases identical to TRBD1. Per the germline V gene, CDR1 is SQVTM and CDR2 is ANQGSEA. The CDR3 spans 13 residues. The trim removed 7 bases at V and 4 bases at J, leaving 9 bases unmatched. The CDR3 spells CSASVGQEYEQYF. The CDR3 nucleotides are TGCAGCGCTTCCGTGGGACAGGAGTACGAGCAGTACTTC.

The CDR3 coding sequence is TGCGCCAGCAGCCAAGAAGGGGGGAGTCGTTCTGGAAACACCATATATTTT. It is translated as CASSQEGGSRSGNTIYF. The chain has TRBV4-3 and TRBJ1-3, with D perhaps matching TRBD1 (6 bases). The CDR3 is 17 amino acids. Deletions cut 0 bases from V and 1 base from J, with 13 bases between. Germline-derived CDR1 and CDR2 are LGHNA and YSLEER.

The CDR3, as DNA: TGCGCCAGCAGCTCGGACAGAGCCCTCTCTGGAAACACCATATATTTT. It encodes CASSSDRALSGNTIYF. The chain links TRBV5-1 to TRBJ1-3, with D perhaps TRBD1 (6 bases). V lost 3 bases and J lost 0, with 13 bases in between. CDR3 length: 16 residues. Germline CDR1 and CDR2: SGHRS and YFSETQ.

The chain carries TRBV28 and TRBJ1-5; possible D gene TRBD1, 6 bases. The length of the CDR3 is 15 residues. CDR1 MDHEN and CDR2 SYDVKM come from the germline V gene. V was trimmed by 4 bases and J by 3 bases, leaving 13 bases between them. The CDR3, as DNA: TGTGCCAGCAGTTCGACAGGCGCTCCCAATCAGCCCCAGCATTTT. Protein sequence: CASSSTGAPNQPQHF. Using reference TRBV28 and TRBJ1-5 for the parts outside the CDR3, the full variable domain is DVKVTQSSRYLVKRTGEKVFLECVQDMDHENMFWYRQDPGLGLRLIYFSYDVKMKEKGDIPEGYSVSREKKERFSLILESASTNQTSMYLCASSSTGAPNQPQHFGDGTRLSIL.

The genes are TRBV7-8 and TRBJ2-7; 11 bases align to TRBD2. There are 19 residues in the CDR3. Germline-derived CDR1 and CDR2 are SGHVS and FQNEAQ. After removal of 2 bases from V and 0 bases from J, the junction contained 12 bases not matched to a gene. The CDR3 region has the DNA TGTGCCAGCAGCTTACGGGCTGTGACTAGCGGGATGAGCTCCTACGAGCAGTACTTC. It specifies CASSLRAVTSGMSSYEQYF.

As for this clone: An end of the junction differs from the germline gene, which may be a read error. The chain employs TRBV11-2 and TRBJ1-2, with D unclear. The germline V gene encodes CDR1 SGHAT and CDR2 FQNNGV. The CDR3 totals 15 residues. CDR3 bases: TGTGCCAGCAGCTTAGATTACCAGCCCAACTATGGCCACACCTTC. Its protein is CASSLDYQPNYGHTF.

In this sample, this clone turned up once. J is TRBJ2-3 and V is TRBV9; 14 bases fit TRBD2. The CDR3 has 16 amino acids. The trim removed 4 bases at V and 3 bases at J, leaving 4 bases unmatched. Germline CDR1 reads SGDLS; CDR2 reads YYNGEE. CDR3 DNA: TGTGCCAGCAGCCTGGGACTAGCGGGGGTGACAGATACGCAGTATTTT. Its translation is CASSLGLAGVTDTQYF.